This T cell receptor (beta chain) stems from a study of radiotherapy plus CTLA-4 blockade in lung cancer. Study results and limitations: In blood, early T cell clone dynamics reportedly predicted response best, together with interferon-beta.

CDR3 length equals 16 residues. CDR1 and CDR2 from the germline V gene are WSHSY and SAAADI. V was trimmed by 5 bases and J by 1 base, leaving 17 bases between them. As concerns this clone: Its antigen is currently unknown.

Sequenced by immunoSEQ multiplex PCR; TCRdb stores in-frame clones only, minus some. The sample carries under 70,000 clones, roughly 80% recorded once. Sequencing used peripheral blood, obtained from a patient treated with radiotherapy plus ipilimumab. This clonotype was sampled from a human donor with non-small cell lung cancer who had a complete response to radiotherapy plus ipilimumab. The chain joins TRBV10-2 to TRBJ1-1; possible D gene TRBD1, 6 bases. The CDR3 nucleotides are TGCGCCAGCAGTAATTACACAGGGAACGGGAACACTGAAGCTTTCTTT. It specifies CASSNYTGNGNTEAFF.